The 4 T cell receptor beta chains below all came from one sample that was sequenced in a study of blood T cell repertoires in COVID-19. Repertoires were generated with immunoSEQ multiplex PCR, while TCRdb's copy carries only in-frame clones and drops some. Of under 200,000 clones in the sample, more than 85% were seen once. The sample was peripheral blood. The receptor source for this set is a man in his 70s with active or convalescent COVID-19.

The chain uses TRBV19 and TRBJ2-7, with D possibly matching TRBD1 (5 bases). Trimming stripped 5 bases from V and 4 bases from J, with 12 bases between. Germline loops: CDR1 LNHDA, CDR2 SQIVND (reference sequence). This CDR3 region has 13 residues. DNA for the CDR3: TGTGCCAGTAGTCTAAGGGGCGGTTACGAGCAGTACTTC. Protein sequence: CASSLRGGYEQYF.

J is TRBJ1-2 and V is TRBV5-1; D may be TRBD1 (5 bases). V lost 0 bases and J lost 1, with 13 bases in between. Germline CDR1 and CDR2: SGHRS and YFSETQ. The CDR3 has 16 amino acids. The CDR3 here is CASSLGVGGFNYGYTF. DNA for the CDR3: TGCGCCAGCAGCTTGGGAGTCGGGGGTTTTAACTATGGCTACACCTTC.

The chain combines TRBV10-1 with TRBJ1-5; tentative D call: TRBD1 (6 bases). Trimming removed 10 bases at V and 2 bases at J, with 21 bases between. From germline, CDR1 is WNHNN and CDR2 SYGVQD (reference sequence). This CDR3 contains 16 residues. DNA for the CDR3: TGCGCCACCGAACCCCGGGACACCTATCGCAATCAGCCCCAGCATTTT. Translation: CATEPRDTYRNQPQHF.

The V call is TRBV7-2, the J call TRBJ2-2; TRBD2 matches at 12 bases. This CDR3 is 16 amino acids long. V was clipped by 6 bases and J by 4 bases; unmatched bases: 6. The V gene's germline CDR1 is SGHTA and CDR2 FQGNSA. The CDR3 sequence: CASRETSGGLTGELFF. CDR3 nucleotide sequence: TGTGCCAGCAGGGAGACTAGCGGGGGACTCACCGGGGAGCTGTTTTTT.